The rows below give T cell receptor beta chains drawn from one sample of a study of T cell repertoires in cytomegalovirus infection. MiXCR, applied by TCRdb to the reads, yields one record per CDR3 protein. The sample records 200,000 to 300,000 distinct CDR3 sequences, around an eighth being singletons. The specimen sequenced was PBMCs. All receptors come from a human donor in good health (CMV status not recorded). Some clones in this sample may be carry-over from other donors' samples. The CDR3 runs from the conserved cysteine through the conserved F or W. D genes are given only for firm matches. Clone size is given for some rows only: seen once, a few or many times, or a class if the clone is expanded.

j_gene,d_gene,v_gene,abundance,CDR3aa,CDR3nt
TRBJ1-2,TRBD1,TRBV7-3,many,CASSSRTGLLTF,TGTGCCAGCAGCTCGCGGACAGGGCTTCTCACCTTC
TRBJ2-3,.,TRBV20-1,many,CSAPGSGLSDTQYF,TGCAGTGCCCCGGGTAGCGGCCTTTCAGATACGCAGTATTTT
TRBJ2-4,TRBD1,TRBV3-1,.,CASSQTPTGNIQYF,TGTGCCAGCAGCCAGACCCCGACAGGGAACATTCAGTACTTC
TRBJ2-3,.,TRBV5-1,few,CASSLGGIADTQYF,TGCGCCAGCAGCTTGGGGGGCATAGCAGATACGCAGTATTTT
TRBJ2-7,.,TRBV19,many,CASSSLRGRYEQYF,TGTGCCAGTAGCTCGTTGCGGGGGCGTTACGAGCAGTACTTC
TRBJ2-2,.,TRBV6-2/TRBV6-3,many,CASRDTNTGELFF,TGTGCCAGCAGGGACACCAACACCGGGGAGCTGTTTTTT
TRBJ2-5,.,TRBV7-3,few,CASSSSGTGETQYF,TGTGCCAGCAGCTCCTCCGGGACGGGAGAGACCCAGTACTTC
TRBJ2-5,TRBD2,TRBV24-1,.,CATSGTTGTSGKETQYF,TGTGCCACCAGTGGGACTACCGGGACTAGCGGCAAAGAGACCCAGTACTTC
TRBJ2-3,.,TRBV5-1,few,CASSLVTDSSTDTQYF,TGCGCCAGCAGCTTGGTAACAGATTCTAGCACAGATACGCAGTATTTT
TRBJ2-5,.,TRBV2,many,CASSDLVETQYF,TGTGCCAGCAGTGATTTAGTAGAGACCCAGTACTTC
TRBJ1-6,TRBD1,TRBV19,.,CASAPGQGNTPLHF,TGTGCCAGCGCCCCGGGACAGGGTAACACACCCCTCCACTTT
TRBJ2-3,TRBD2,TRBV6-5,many,CASSRARAAGGRTQYF,TGTGCCAGCAGTCGGGCGAGGGCAGCGGGGGGGCGCACGCAGTATTTT
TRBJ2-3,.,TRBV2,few,CASSVEEPSTDTQYF,TGTGCCAGCAGTGTGGAGGAGCCTAGCACAGATACGCAGTATTTT
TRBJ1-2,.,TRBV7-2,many,CASSLVRGPYGYTF,TGTGCCAGCAGCTTAGTGCGAGGGCCGTATGGCTACACCTTC
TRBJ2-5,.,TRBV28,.,CASTGEVGTQYF,TGTGCCAGCACAGGGGAGGTTGGGACCCAGTACTTC
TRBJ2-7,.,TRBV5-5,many,CASNGVSGYYEQYF,TGTGCCAGCAACGGGGTGAGCGGATATTACGAGCAGTACTTC
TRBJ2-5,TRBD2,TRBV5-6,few,CASTHAERGWETQYF,TGTGCCAGCACCCACGCTGAGCGGGGGTGGGAGACCCAGTACTTC
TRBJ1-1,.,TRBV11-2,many,CASSITQGPTEAFF,TGTGCCAGCAGCATTACCCAGGGTCCCACTGAAGCTTTCTTT
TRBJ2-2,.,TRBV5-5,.,CASSPGLVGTGELFF,TGTGCCAGCAGCCCGGGCCTAGTGGGCACCGGGGAGCTGTTTTTT
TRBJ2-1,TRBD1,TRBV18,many,CASSPPGGAHNEQFF,TGTGCCAGCTCACCACCAGGGGGCGCCCACAATGAGCAGTTCTTC
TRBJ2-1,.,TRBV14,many,CASSQVSRILYNEQFF,TGTGCCAGCAGCCAAGTCTCGCGGATTCTCTACAATGAGCAGTTCTTC
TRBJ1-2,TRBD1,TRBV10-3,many,CAITGDSLDGYTF,TGTGCCATCACCGGGGACAGCCTCGATGGCTACACCTTC
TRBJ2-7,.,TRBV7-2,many,CASSLAPGDEQYF,TGTGCCAGCAGCTTAGCCCCCGGAGACGAGCAGTACTTC
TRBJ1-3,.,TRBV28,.,CASEVSETIYF,TGTGCCAGCGAGGTCTCCGAGACCATATATTTT
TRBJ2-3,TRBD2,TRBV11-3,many,CASSLAGGVQDTQYF,TGTGCCAGCAGCTTAGCGGGAGGGGTACAAGATACGCAGTATTTT
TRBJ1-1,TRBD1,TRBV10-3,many,CAISATGEDTEAFF,TGTGCCATCAGTGCGACAGGGGAAGATACTGAAGCTTTCTTT
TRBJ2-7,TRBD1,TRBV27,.,CASSPETGFEQYF,TGTGCCAGCAGCCCCGAGACAGGGTTCGAGCAGTACTTC
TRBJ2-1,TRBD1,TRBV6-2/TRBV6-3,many,CASSYVTGPYNEQFF,TGTGCCAGCAGTTACGTGACAGGGCCCTACAATGAGCAGTTCTTC
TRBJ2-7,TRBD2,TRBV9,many,CASSAGTSGDLLDPYEQYF,TGTGCCAGCAGCGCCGGGACTAGCGGGGACCTCCTAGACCCCTACGAGCAGTACTTC
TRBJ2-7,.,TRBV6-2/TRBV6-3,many,CASSYSRQAPYEQYF,TGTGCCAGCAGTTACTCAAGACAGGCCCCCTACGAGCAGTACTTC
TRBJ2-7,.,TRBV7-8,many,CASSRDATYEQYF,TGTGCCAGCAGCCGGGACGCAACCTACGAGCAGTACTTC